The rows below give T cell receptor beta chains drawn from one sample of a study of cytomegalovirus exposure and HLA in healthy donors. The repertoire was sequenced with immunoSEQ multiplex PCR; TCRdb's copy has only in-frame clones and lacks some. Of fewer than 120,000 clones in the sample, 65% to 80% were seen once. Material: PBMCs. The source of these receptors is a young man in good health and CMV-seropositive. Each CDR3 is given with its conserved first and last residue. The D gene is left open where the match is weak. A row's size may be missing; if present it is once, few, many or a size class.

cdr3_aa: CASSPRHGTEAFF; cdr3_nt: TGTGCCAGCTCACCAAGACACGGCACTGAAGCTTTCTTT; v_call: TRBV18; d_call: NA; j_call: TRBJ1-1; clone_size: few
cdr3_aa: CASSAKRELFF; cdr3_nt: TGTGCCAGCAGTGCCAAGCGGGAGCTGTTTTTT; v_call: TRBV2; d_call: NA; j_call: TRBJ2-2; clone_size: NA
cdr3_aa: CASSRGASGGVGEQYF; cdr3_nt: TGCGCCAGCAGCCGTGGTGCAAGCGGGGGGGTCGGCGAGCAGTACTTC; v_call: TRBV4-1; d_call: TRBD2; j_call: TRBJ2-7; clone_size: NA
cdr3_aa: CSVTTGTDFYGYTF; cdr3_nt: TGCAGCGTAACGACCGGGACAGACTTCTATGGCTACACCTTC; v_call: TRBV29-1; d_call: TRBD1; j_call: TRBJ1-2; clone_size: NA
cdr3_aa: CASSRRTGDQPQHF; cdr3_nt: TGTGCCAGCAGCCGACGGACGGGGGATCAGCCCCAGCATTTT; v_call: TRBV7-2; d_call: NA; j_call: TRBJ1-5; clone_size: NA
cdr3_aa: CASSESREGPLHF; cdr3_nt: TGTGCCAGCAGTGAAAGTAGGGAGGGACCCCTCCACTTT; v_call: TRBV2; d_call: NA; j_call: TRBJ1-6; clone_size: NA
cdr3_aa: CASSRDRGGNTIYF; cdr3_nt: TGCGCCAGCAGCAGGGACAGGGGTGGAAACACCATATATTTT; v_call: TRBV5-1; d_call: TRBD1; j_call: TRBJ1-3; clone_size: few
cdr3_aa: CARSMSRRLAGNTIYF; cdr3_nt: TGTGCCAGAAGCATGAGCAGGCGCCTGGCTGGAAACACCATATATTTT; v_call: TRBV5-3; d_call: NA; j_call: TRBJ1-3; clone_size: few
cdr3_aa: CASSPSLGGIGGYTF; cdr3_nt: TGCGCCAGCAGTCCCTCTCTTGGCGGCATAGGTGGCTACACCTTC; v_call: TRBV10-1; d_call: NA; j_call: TRBJ1-2; clone_size: NA
cdr3_aa: CASSAAGTSTDTQYF; cdr3_nt: TGTGCCAGCAGCGCAGCGGGAACTAGCACAGATACGCAGTATTTT; v_call: TRBV7-3; d_call: TRBD2; j_call: TRBJ2-3; clone_size: NA
cdr3_aa: CASGASWFF; cdr3_nt: TGTGCCAGCGGGGCCTCATGGTTCTTC; v_call: TRBV2; d_call: NA; j_call: TRBJ2-1; clone_size: NA
cdr3_aa: CASRLPGSNSPLHF; cdr3_nt: TGTGCCAGCAGGCTCCCCGGTAGCAATTCACCCCTCCACTTT; v_call: TRBV27; d_call: NA; j_call: TRBJ1-6; clone_size: NA
cdr3_aa: CASSQNHMEASTDTQYF; cdr3_nt: TGTGCCAGCAGCCAAAACCATATGGAGGCTAGCACAGATACGCAGTATTTT; v_call: TRBV4-2; d_call: NA; j_call: TRBJ2-3; clone_size: NA
cdr3_aa: CASRRDSNYEQYF; cdr3_nt: TGTGCCAGCCGAAGGGACAGCAATTACGAGCAGTACTTC; v_call: TRBV7-9; d_call: TRBD1; j_call: TRBJ2-7; clone_size: NA
cdr3_aa: CASSLRTGADEQYF; cdr3_nt: TGTGCCAGCAGCTTAAGAACAGGGGCCGACGAGCAGTACTTC; v_call: TRBV7-2; d_call: TRBD1; j_call: TRBJ2-7; clone_size: NA
cdr3_aa: CASSLDPGDTEAFF; cdr3_nt: TGTGCCAGCAGCTTGGACCCCGGTGACACTGAAGCTTTCTTT; v_call: TRBV5-4; d_call: NA; j_call: TRBJ1-1; clone_size: NA
cdr3_aa: CASSPLPPGETNEKLFF; cdr3_nt: TGTGCCAGCAGTCCTCTTCCACCAGGGGAAACTAATGAAAAACTGTTTTTT; v_call: TRBV25-1; d_call: NA; j_call: TRBJ1-4; clone_size: few
cdr3_aa: CASSPGENDYGYTF; cdr3_nt: TGTGCCAGCAGCCCAGGGGAGAATGACTATGGCTACACCTTC; v_call: TRBV27; d_call: NA; j_call: TRBJ1-2; clone_size: NA
cdr3_aa: CASRLTGGAGNSPLHF; cdr3_nt: TGTGCCAGTAGGTTGACAGGGGGCGCGGGGAATTCACCCCTCCACTTT; v_call: TRBV19; d_call: TRBD1; j_call: TRBJ1-6; clone_size: many
cdr3_aa: CASSDSGGEYNEQFF; cdr3_nt: TGTGCCAGCAGTGATAGCGGGGGGGAGTACAATGAGCAGTTCTTC; v_call: TRBV9; d_call: TRBD2; j_call: TRBJ2-1; clone_size: NA
cdr3_aa: CASSQDAVASSYEQYF; cdr3_nt: TGCGCCAGCAGCCAAGATGCTGTTGCTAGCTCCTACGAGCAGTACTTC; v_call: TRBV4-3; d_call: NA; j_call: TRBJ2-7; clone_size: few
cdr3_aa: CASSLRLIYEQYF; cdr3_nt: TGTGCCAGCAGCTTGAGATTAATCTACGAGCAGTACTTC; v_call: TRBV11-2; d_call: NA; j_call: TRBJ2-7; clone_size: NA
cdr3_aa: CASSPPVAGGSYNEQFF; cdr3_nt: TGCGCCAGCAGCCCACCCGTAGCGGGGGGCTCCTACAATGAGCAGTTCTTC; v_call: TRBV5-1; d_call: TRBD2; j_call: TRBJ2-1; clone_size: once
cdr3_aa: CASSLGGVYGYTF; cdr3_nt: TGTGCCAGCAGCTTAGGGGGAGTCTATGGCTACACCTTC; v_call: TRBV7-2; d_call: NA; j_call: TRBJ1-2; clone_size: NA
cdr3_aa: CASSEYQSSGANVLTF; cdr3_nt: TGTGCCAGCAGTGAATACCAGTCCTCTGGGGCCAACGTCCTGACTTTC; v_call: TRBV6-1; d_call: NA; j_call: TRBJ2-6; clone_size: few
cdr3_aa: CASSLEGQVLNMRAFF; cdr3_nt: TGTGCCAGCAGCTTAGAAGGACAGGTCCTGAATATGCGCGCTTTCTTT; v_call: TRBV11-2; d_call: TRBD1; j_call: TRBJ1-1; clone_size: NA
cdr3_aa: CASHRLTNEKLFF; cdr3_nt: TGTGCCAGCCACAGGTTAACTAATGAAAAACTGTTTTTT; v_call: TRBV2; d_call: NA; j_call: TRBJ1-4; clone_size: NA
cdr3_aa: CAWSVFRGGIEQFF; cdr3_nt: TGTGCCTGGAGTGTTTTTCGGGGGGGCATTGAGCAGTTCTTC; v_call: TRBV30; d_call: TRBD2; j_call: TRBJ2-1; clone_size: once
cdr3_aa: CASSASDSPLHF; cdr3_nt: TGTGCCAGCAGCGCCTCGGATTCACCCCTCCACTTT; v_call: TRBV6-1; d_call: NA; j_call: TRBJ1-6; clone_size: NA
cdr3_aa: CASSSGHGPSSDTQYF; cdr3_nt: TGCGCCAGCAGCTCAGGACACGGTCCCTCATCAGATACGCAGTATTTT; v_call: TRBV4-1; d_call: NA; j_call: TRBJ2-3; clone_size: NA
cdr3_aa: CASSVYELTGTGIYEQYF; cdr3_nt: TGTGCCAGCAGTGTATACGAATTAACCGGGACAGGGATCTACGAGCAGTACTTC; v_call: TRBV6-1; d_call: TRBD1; j_call: TRBJ2-7; clone_size: NA
cdr3_aa: CASSQEEGNEQYF; cdr3_nt: TGTGCCAGCAGCCAAGAGGAGGGTAACGAGCAGTACTTC; v_call: TRBV2; d_call: NA; j_call: TRBJ2-7; clone_size: NA
cdr3_aa: CASSLGLRGGNNEQFF; cdr3_nt: TGTGCCAGCAGCTTAGGGTTAAGGGGGGGTAACAATGAGCAGTTCTTC; v_call: TRBV11-2; d_call: NA; j_call: TRBJ2-1; clone_size: NA
cdr3_aa: CASSRGGGGNQPQHF; cdr3_nt: TGTGCCAGCAGCCGGGGCGGGGGCGGCAATCAGCCCCAGCATTTT; v_call: TRBV5-6; d_call: NA; j_call: TRBJ1-5; clone_size: NA
cdr3_aa: CASSESSANTEAFF; cdr3_nt: TGTGCCAGCAGTGAATCGAGTGCGAACACTGAAGCTTTCTTT; v_call: TRBV2; d_call: NA; j_call: TRBJ1-1; clone_size: few
cdr3_aa: CASSLGPGDTEAFF; cdr3_nt: TGTGCCAGCAGCTTGGGCCCGGGGGACACTGAAGCTTTCTTT; v_call: TRBV5-8; d_call: NA; j_call: TRBJ1-1; clone_size: NA
cdr3_aa: CAWDSGQKAKNIQYF; cdr3_nt: TGTGCCTGGGACTCGGGACAGAAAGCCAAAAACATTCAGTACTTC; v_call: TRBV30; d_call: TRBD1; j_call: TRBJ2-4; clone_size: few
cdr3_aa: CASSPTSGNRAGELFF; cdr3_nt: TGTGCCAGCAGCCCAACATCAGGCAACAGGGCCGGGGAGCTGTTTTTT; v_call: TRBV4-2; d_call: NA; j_call: TRBJ2-2; clone_size: NA
cdr3_aa: CAWSASGSGRYGYTF; cdr3_nt: TGTGCCTGGAGTGCCTCAGGGTCGGGTCGATATGGCTACACCTTC; v_call: TRBV30; d_call: NA; j_call: TRBJ1-2; clone_size: NA
cdr3_aa: CASSIEGGRAGYTF; cdr3_nt: TGTGCCAGTAGTATAGAAGGGGGTCGTGCTGGCTACACCTTC; v_call: TRBV19; d_call: NA; j_call: TRBJ1-2; clone_size: few
cdr3_aa: CASSISVGGSYSYNEQFF; cdr3_nt: TGTGCCAGTAGTATTTCAGTCGGGGGGTCCTACTCCTACAATGAGCAGTTCTTC; v_call: TRBV19; d_call: TRBD2; j_call: TRBJ2-1; clone_size: NA
cdr3_aa: CASSWGTGQTEAFF; cdr3_nt: TGTGCCAGCAGCTGGGGGACAGGGCAAACTGAAGCTTTCTTT; v_call: TRBV5-6; d_call: TRBD1; j_call: TRBJ1-1; clone_size: few
cdr3_aa: CASSVDGVGQLNTEAFF; cdr3_nt: TGTGCCAGCAGCGTGGATGGGGTGGGACAGTTGAACACTGAAGCTTTCTTT; v_call: TRBV5-4; d_call: TRBD1; j_call: TRBJ1-1; clone_size: once
cdr3_aa: CASGLVKLAGMDTQYF; cdr3_nt: TGTGCTAGTGGTTTGGTAAAACTAGCGGGAATGGATACGCAGTATTTT; v_call: TRBV12-5; d_call: TRBD2; j_call: TRBJ2-3; clone_size: NA
cdr3_aa: CASSVDGGTSYGYTF; cdr3_nt: TGTGCCAGCAGTGTCGACGGGGGTACTAGCTATGGCTACACCTTC; v_call: TRBV6-1; d_call: NA; j_call: TRBJ1-2; clone_size: NA
cdr3_aa: CASSYSPTGIYGYTF; cdr3_nt: TGTGCCAGCAGTTACTCGCCCACAGGAATATATGGCTACACCTTC; v_call: TRBV6-5; d_call: NA; j_call: TRBJ1-2; clone_size: NA
cdr3_aa: CASTTGLAGGPETQYF; cdr3_nt: TGCGCCAGCACCACGGGACTAGCGGGGGGGCCTGAGACCCAGTACTTC; v_call: TRBV5-1; d_call: TRBD2; j_call: TRBJ2-5; clone_size: NA
cdr3_aa: CASSPGRSGDYGYTF; cdr3_nt: TGTGCCAGCTCACCAGGGAGGTCGGGGGACTATGGCTACACCTTC; v_call: TRBV18; d_call: NA; j_call: TRBJ1-2; clone_size: once
cdr3_aa: CAWLPGTGGGPYNSPLHF; cdr3_nt: TGTGCCTGGCTTCCCGGGACAGGGGGCGGCCCCTATAATTCACCCCTCCACTTT; v_call: TRBV30; d_call: TRBD1; j_call: TRBJ1-6; clone_size: NA
cdr3_aa: CASSLDLSTTDTQYF; cdr3_nt: TGTGCCAGCAGCTTAGACCTTTCTACCACAGATACGCAGTATTTT; v_call: TRBV7-2; d_call: NA; j_call: TRBJ2-3; clone_size: NA
cdr3_aa: CASSLGASQNEKLFF; cdr3_nt: TGTGCCAGCAGCTTAGGGGCCAGCCAGAATGAAAAACTGTTTTTT; v_call: TRBV11-2; d_call: NA; j_call: TRBJ1-4; clone_size: NA
cdr3_aa: CASSKGVIHSNQFTDTQYF; cdr3_nt: TGTGCCAGCAGTAAGGGGGTTATCCACTCAAACCAGTTCACAGATACGCAGTATTTT; v_call: TRBV6-4; d_call: NA; j_call: TRBJ2-3; clone_size: NA
cdr3_aa: CSSPQGYGYTF; cdr3_nt: TGCAGTTCGCCACAGGGTTATGGCTACACCTTC; v_call: TRBV20-1; d_call: NA; j_call: TRBJ1-2; clone_size: NA
cdr3_aa: CASSVGGGVEKLFF; cdr3_nt: TGTGCCAGCAGCGTAGGAGGGGGCGTTGAAAAACTGTTTTTT; v_call: TRBV9; d_call: TRBD1; j_call: TRBJ1-4; clone_size: NA
cdr3_aa: CASSPGIDTEAFF; cdr3_nt: TGTGCCAGTAGTCCGGGTATCGACACTGAAGCTTTCTTT; v_call: TRBV19; d_call: NA; j_call: TRBJ1-1; clone_size: NA